A selection of T cell receptor beta chains follows, all from one sample in a study of identical twins. TCRdb independently ran MiXCR on the 5' RACE reads; one entry per CDR3 protein. The sample has 1.5 million to 2 million distinct CDR3 sequences, under 35% seen once. Sequencing was done on a sample of cord blood. These TCRs come from a newborn girl in good health. The conserved cysteine and the conserved F or W are not part of the CDR3 here. Fields, in order: V gene, CDR3 protein.

V: TRBV12-3/TRBV12-4
CDR3: ASSSQGGGVAGELF

V: TRBV5-1
CDR3: ASCLVAAYNEQF

V: TRBV7-2
CDR3: ASSYYIGEQF

V: TRBV3-1
CDR3: ASSLIAGGSEQY

V: TRBV4-1
CDR3: ASSQGQGLAYGYT

V: TRBV6-2/TRBV6-3
CDR3: ASKLGGSDTQY

V: TRBV10-3
CDR3: AMTGGYGYT

V: TRBV6-5
CDR3: ASSYGGRKYGYT

V: TRBV5-4
CDR3: ASRLAFSTDTQY

V: TRBV11-2
CDR3: ASSSIRQGENYGYT

V: TRBV5-1
CDR3: ASRQGLSINEQF

V: TRBV2
CDR3: ASTTTPNYGYT

V: TRBV5-1
CDR3: ASSETGHTIRGAF

V: TRBV3-1
CDR3: ASRPVARGFTGELF

V: TRBV12-3/TRBV12-4
CDR3: ASSSRFGPDTQY

V: TRBV10-3
CDR3: AISERDSNEKLF

V: TRBV29-1
CDR3: SVGSASGNTIY

V: TRBV25-1
CDR3: ASCGTGYNSPLH

V: TRBV20-1
CDR3: SARGSGGWNTEAF

V: TRBV7-9
CDR3: ASSPGAEQF

V: TRBV11-2
CDR3: ASSWGLPFTDTQY

V: TRBV28
CDR3: ASSLSPRTGSTDTQY

V: TRBV27
CDR3: ASSLVSYNSPLH

V: TRBV2
CDR3: ASSAGTSDDTQY

V: TRBV12-3/TRBV12-4
CDR3: ASSPRQGDFCEQY

V: TRBV21-1
CDR3: ASSKGRTVNQPQH

V: TRBV13
CDR3: ASRLTGGVVYNEQF

V: TRBV12-3/TRBV12-4
CDR3: ASPTGANVLT

V: TRBV6-2/TRBV6-3
CDR3: ASRSPSGGPYQETQY

V: TRBV5-1
CDR3: ASSNPPLAVSYNEQY

V: TRBV20-1
CDR3: SARGDRGPNQPQH

V: TRBV6-2/TRBV6-3
CDR3: ASSYLRKLAEFSSYNEQF

V: TRBV11-2
CDR3: ASSFVLRGGSYEQY

V: TRBV4-1
CDR3: ASNQVAGPRYNEQY

V: TRBV25-1
CDR3: ASGEYLAGGSYNEQF

V: TRBV20-1
CDR3: SARERGASQPQH

V: TRBV29-1
CDR3: SVETWRASSRGNIQY

V: TRBV20-1
CDR3: SARDVREGSYEQY

V: TRBV5-1
CDR3: ASSLEGERWDTQY

V: TRBV5-1
CDR3: ASSSSWSSGSTDTQY

V: TRBV6-1
CDR3: ASSETVNEQF

V: TRBV7-9
CDR3: ASSPQLARTDTQY